The 22 T cell receptor beta chains in this list originate from one sample, sequenced in a study of blood T cell repertoires in COVID-19. The method was immunoSEQ multiplex PCR; TCRdb's version includes in-frame clones alone and lacks a portion of them. The profile shows just over 80,000 clones, 80% to 85% of them singletons. The sample was peripheral blood. These TCRs come from a man at least 80 years old with acute or convalescent COVID-19.

The J gene is TRBJ2-1, the V gene TRBV7-2; 7 bases agree with TRBD2. Looked up from germline, CDR1 is SGHTA and CDR2 is FQGNSA. The V segment lost 6 bases and the J segment 0 bases; nucleotides outside the gene matches: 5. The CDR3 is made up of 15 amino acids. CDR3 nucleotides: TGTGCCAGCAGTTCAGCGGGGAGCTCCTACAATGAGCAGTTCTTC. It encodes CASSSAGSSYNEQFF.

This clone has just a few counts. This sequence joins TRBV5-1 and TRBJ2-7; 10 bases map to TRBD1. This CDR3 spans 16 amino acids. Germline V gives CDR1 SGHRS, CDR2 YFSETQ. Losses at the gene ends were 2 bases for V and 2 bases for J; bases not matched to a gene: 7. This CDR3 is CASSLGPGQGTYEQYF. Written as DNA, the CDR3 is TGCGCCAGCAGCTTAGGGCCGGGACAGGGGACCTACGAGCAGTACTTC.

The chain couples TRBV11-3 to TRBJ2-3; tentative D call: TRBD1 (5 bases). The CDR3 is 15 residues long. Trimming took 2 bases from V and 0 from J, leaving 9 bases between them. Germline values: CDR1 SGHNT, CDR2 YENEEA. This CDR3 is CASSLTGLSTDTQYF. In DNA form, the CDR3 reads TGTGCCAGCAGCTTAACAGGATTGAGCACAGATACGCAGTATTTT.

CDR3 residues: CASRATGGPNYGYTF. Here the CDR3 DNA reads TGTGCCAGCAGAGCGACAGGGGGCCCTAACTATGGCTACACCTTC. This chain links TRBV27 with TRBJ1-2; 10 bases fit TRBD1. Germline assignment: CDR1 MNHEY and CDR2 SMNVEV (reference sequence). The V and J ends lost 6 bases and 0 bases, in that order; junction bases with no gene match: 4. The CDR3 consists of 15 residues.

This clone was detected only a few times. The J gene is TRBJ2-2, the V gene TRBV18; tentatively, D is TRBD1 (6 bases). From germline, CDR1 is KGHSH and CDR2 LQKENI. This CDR3 region has 15 residues. Trimming shortened V by 0 bases and J by 4 bases, and 9 bases separated the two germline ends. The CDR3 DNA reads TGTGCCAGCTCACCACCGGGGGCCGGCACCGGGGAGCTGTTTTTT. Its protein product is CASSPPGAGTGELFF.

The chain links TRBV15 to TRBJ2-1, with D perhaps TRBD2 (5 bases). This CDR3 comprises 14 residues. Germline CDR1 is LNHNV and CDR2 is YYDKDF (reference sequence). With 1 base removed from V and 6 bases from J, the gap between germline ends came to 10 bases. In DNA form, the CDR3 reads TGTGCCACCAGCAGAGTACGGACTGCCAATGAGCAGTTCTTC. Protein product: CATSRVRTANEQFF.

J is TRBJ1-1 and V is TRBV5-1, with D possibly matching TRBD1 (5 bases). V was pared by 7 bases and J by 2 bases, with 24 bases between. The V gene's germline CDR1 is SGHRS and CDR2 YFSETQ. The CDR3 covers 17 residues. The CDR3 bases are TGCGCCAGCGTGCGGGGCACTTCTTCCCCCTCAAACACTGAAGCTTTCTTT. It yields the protein CASVRGTSSPSNTEAFF.

The V call is TRBV6-6, the J call TRBJ2-1; D gene ambiguous. The germline CDR1 and CDR2 sequences are MNHNY and SVGAGI (reference sequence). CDR3 length: 14 amino acids. V dropped 10 bases and J dropped 1 base, with 14 bases sitting between them. The CDR3 loop is CATLTHVSYNEQFF. The DNA of the CDR3 is TGTGCCACCCTGACTCACGTTTCCTACAATGAGCAGTTCTTC.

This chain links TRBV7-2 with TRBJ2-3; TRBD2 aligns across 10 bases. The CDR3 is 18 amino acids. The germline gives CDR1 SGHTA, CDR2 FQGNSA. The V segment lost 5 bases and the J segment 0 bases; nucleotides outside the gene matches: 11. CDR3 nucleotide sequence: TGTGCCAGCAGCCTTTCCTGGACTAGCGGCTCTAGCACAGATACGCAGTATTTT. This translates into CASSLSWTSGSSTDTQYF.

V gene TRBV28 combines with J gene TRBJ2-4; the D gene is possibly TRBD1 (6 bases). Germline assignment: CDR1 MDHEN and CDR2 SYDVKM. The CDR3 is 12 amino acids. The V gene lost 5 bases and the J gene lost 14 bases, with 16 bases spanning the gap. The CDR3 DNA is TGTGCCAGCAGTCAACAGGGTTTTAGAGAGTACTTC. Its translation is CASSQQGFREYF.

The rearrangement joins TRBV2 to TRBJ1-5, with 7 bases matching TRBD1. The CDR3 loop spans 14 amino acids. CDR1 SNHLY and CDR2 FYNNEI come from the germline V gene. V gave up 6 bases and J gave up 9 bases; unmatched junction bases: 11. The CDR3, as DNA: TGTGCCAGCAGATTTGACAGGGTGGAAGGGCCCCAGCATTTT. Amino acids: CASRFDRVEGPQHF.

The chain employs TRBV29-1 and TRBJ1-2; TRBD1 might be the D (6 bases). Between the trimmed V and J ends, which lost 6 bases and 7 bases, there was a span of 12 bases. The germline V gene encodes CDR1 SQVTM and CDR2 ANQGSEA. This CDR3 region has 11 residues. CDR3 coding DNA: TGCAGCGTACAGGGATGGGGTGGCTACACCTTC. Translation: CSVQGWGGYTF. The complete variable domain, with remaining parts taken from reference TRBV29-1 and TRBJ1-2, reads SAVISQKPSRDICQRGTSLTIQCQVDSQVTMMFWYRQQPGQSLTLIATANQGSEATYESGFVIDKFPISRPNLTFSTLTVSNMSPEDSSIYLCSVQGWGGYTFGSGTRLTVV.

There are a few counts of this clone. The V call is TRBV10-2, the J call TRBJ1-3; D is perhaps TRBD1 (5 bases). CDR1 and CDR2 (germline): WSHSY, SAAADI. Deletions cut 5 bases from V and 3 bases from J, with 8 bases between. The CDR3 length is 13 residues. As DNA, the CDR3 is TGCGCCAGCAGTTCAGGGAATGGAAACACCATATATTTT. This translates into CASSSGNGNTIYF.

A word on this clone: This may arise from a read error, as a much more abundant clone is one base away. Additional DNA sequences in this sample encode the identical CDR3. The CDR3 reads CASSSGTGIYEQYF. The CDR3 DNA sequence: TGCGCCAGCAGCTCCGGGACAGGGATCTACGAACAGTACTTC. V usage is TRBV5-1 and J usage is TRBJ2-7, with 9 bases identical to TRBD1. The CDR3 is 14 residues long. Germline values: CDR1 SGHRS, CDR2 YFSETQ. The full variable domain, rest sourced from reference TRBV5-1 and TRBJ2-7, is KAGVTQTPRYLIKTRGQQVTLSCSPISGHRSVSWYQQTPGQGLQFLFEYFSETQRNKGNFPGRFSGRQFSNSRSEMNVSTLELGDSALYLCASSSGTGIYEQYFGPGTRLTVT.

The genes are TRBV7-2 and TRBJ2-2, with D unresolved. CDR3 length equals 15 residues. Between the trimmed V and J ends, which lost 1 base and 2 bases, there was a span of 8 bases. Germline CDR1 and CDR2: SGHTA and FQGNSA. CDR3 DNA: TGTGCCAGCAGCTTAGGACTGATAAACACCGGGGAGCTGTTTTTT. Protein sequence: CASSLGLINTGELFF.

In its sample, this clone was seen a few times. The chain couples TRBV5-1 to TRBJ2-1, with 8 bases aligning to TRBD2. V gave up 5 bases and J gave up 0 bases; unmatched junction bases: 4. The CDR3 loop spans 15 amino acids. Germline loops: CDR1 SGHRS, CDR2 YFSETQ. CDR3 DNA sequence: TGCGCCAGCAGATACAGCGGGAGCTCCTACAATGAGCAGTTCTTC. As protein: CASRYSGSSYNEQFF. The entire variable domain, with the rest obtained from reference TRBV5-1 and TRBJ2-1, is as follows: KAGVTQTPRYLIKTRGQQVTLSCSPISGHRSVSWYQQTPGQGLQFLFEYFSETQRNKGNFPGRFSGRQFSNSRSEMNVSTLELGDSALYLCASRYSGSSYNEQFFGPGTRLTVL.

The gene calls are TRBV29-1 and TRBJ1-2; 10 bases line up with TRBD1. J gave up 2 bases and V 6 bases, and 3 bases lay outside the gene matches. The CDR3 contains 13 residues. In germline, CDR1 is SQVTM, CDR2 ANQGSEA. CDR3 in amino acids: CSVDRGTNYGYTF. The CDR3 region has the DNA TGCAGCGTGGACAGGGGGACCAACTATGGCTACACCTTC.

The chain is built from TRBV6-5 and TRBJ2-7, with 8 bases that match TRBD1. The CDR3 runs to 13 residues. The V gene's germline CDR1 is MNHEY and CDR2 SVGAGI. V shed 5 bases, J shed 4 bases, and the junction held 4 bases outside the gene matches. CDR3 sequence: CASSKDRAYEQYF. CDR3 nucleotide sequence: TGTGCCAGCAGTAAGGACAGGGCTTACGAGCAGTACTTC.

V usage is TRBV7-3 and J usage is TRBJ2-7; 7 positions agree with TRBD1. V shed 4 bases, J shed 3 bases, and the junction held 9 bases outside the gene matches. In germline, CDR1 is SGHTA, CDR2 FQGTGA. The CDR3 contains 15 residues. CDR3: CASSSGTAPIYEQYF. DNA of the CDR3: TGTGCCAGCAGCTCGGGGACAGCACCCATCTACGAGCAGTACTTC.

This clone was seen a handful of times. Here the CDR3 DNA reads TGCGCCAGCAGTGAGTCAACAGACTACAATGAGCAGTTCTTC. Translated: CASSESTDYNEQFF. V gene TRBV10-1 combines with J gene TRBJ2-1; D is uncertain. Germline assignment: CDR1 WNHNN and CDR2 SYGVQD (reference sequence). This CDR3 has 14 amino acids. Trimming took off 0 bases at V and 3 bases at J, with 6 bases between the two ends.

The chain links TRBV7-2 to TRBJ1-5; TRBD1 matches 9 bases. The ends lost 4 bases at V and 7 bases at J; junction bases unmatched: 5. Germline-derived CDR1 and CDR2 are SGHTA and FQGNSA. The CDR3 is 14 residues long. The CDR3 here is CASSSGQGGQPQHF. The CDR3 region has the DNA TGTGCCAGCAGCTCGGGACAGGGAGGGCAGCCCCAGCATTTT.

The chain has TRBV27 and TRBJ2-1; no firm D call. Germline CDR1 reads MNHEY; CDR2 reads SMNVEV (reference sequence). The germline V and J ends were trimmed by 8 bases and 0 bases, with 14 bases remaining between them. This CDR3 is 15 amino acids long. Written as DNA, the CDR3 is TGTGCCAGCCAGAGCGCCCCGAGCTCCTACAATGAGCAGTTCTTC. Translated: CASQSAPSSYNEQFF.